Listed below are T cell receptor beta chains from one sample, sequenced in a study of shared T cell receptors in the human thymus. Assay used: immunoSEQ multiplex PCR; TCRdb lists only in-frame clones, some missing. Of approximately 490,000 clones in the sample, about four fifths are singletons; the top ten hold 0.01% to 0.015%. The sample was also linked to a second study, of human thymus T cells.

The sequencing sample was made of thymocytes. These receptors were collected from a boy less than two years old with a congenital heart defect. CDR3s include the opening cysteine and the closing phenylalanine or tryptophan. A D gene is named only where the DNA matches it firmly. The size of a clone is reported for some rows only, either as once, few or many, or as a class for expanded clones.

d_gene: TRBD2
abundance: NA
j_gene: TRBJ2-5
v_gene: TRBV16
CDR3aa: CASSRPGGPGETQYF
CDR3nt: TGTGCCAGCAGCCGGCCGGGAGGGCCGGGGGAGACCCAGTACTTC

d_gene: TRBD2
abundance: NA
j_gene: TRBJ2-2
v_gene: TRBV5-4
CDR3aa: CASSLELAGAGNTGELFF
CDR3nt: TGTGCCAGCAGCTTAGAACTAGCGGGAGCAGGGAACACCGGGGAGCTGTTTTTT

d_gene: TRBD2
abundance: NA
j_gene: TRBJ2-4
v_gene: TRBV7-9
CDR3aa: CASSRGLAGGLAKNIQYF
CDR3nt: TGTGCCAGCAGCAGGGGACTAGCGGGAGGGCTAGCCAAAAACATTCAGTACTTC

d_gene: NA
abundance: NA
j_gene: TRBJ2-7
v_gene: TRBV27
CDR3aa: CASVPPVSYEQYF
CDR3nt: TGTGCCAGCGTCCCTCCAGTCTCCTACGAGCAGTACTTC

d_gene: NA
abundance: NA
j_gene: TRBJ2-3
v_gene: TRBV19
CDR3aa: CASSRPGEIFSTDTQYF
CDR3nt: TGTGCCAGTAGCCGACCCGGAGAGATATTTAGCACAGATACGCAGTATTTT

d_gene: TRBD2
abundance: NA
j_gene: TRBJ2-1
v_gene: TRBV6-1
CDR3aa: CASSAQKAGGPSYNEQFF
CDR3nt: TGTGCCAGCAGTGCCCAAAAAGCGGGAGGGCCATCCTACAATGAGCAGTTCTTC

d_gene: NA
abundance: NA
j_gene: TRBJ2-7
v_gene: TRBV18
CDR3aa: CASARGTHPYEQYF
CDR3nt: TGTGCCAGCGCCCGTGGCACGCACCCCTACGAGCAGTACTTC

d_gene: NA
abundance: NA
j_gene: TRBJ1-2
v_gene: TRBV21-1
CDR3aa: CASSNWASEGPDGYTF
CDR3nt: TGTGCCAGCAGCAACTGGGCGTCGGAGGGCCCAGATGGCTACACCTTC

d_gene: NA
abundance: NA
j_gene: TRBJ1-1
v_gene: TRBV7-9
CDR3aa: CASARVGGDTEAFF
CDR3nt: TGTGCCAGCGCCCGGGTGGGGGGGGACACTGAAGCTTTCTTT

d_gene: TRBD2
abundance: NA
j_gene: TRBJ2-2
v_gene: TRBV29-1
CDR3aa: CSVVTAGGLNTGELFF
CDR3nt: TGCAGCGTTGTGACGGCGGGAGGCCTGAACACCGGGGAGCTGTTTTTT

d_gene: NA
abundance: NA
j_gene: TRBJ2-1
v_gene: TRBV4-3
CDR3aa: CASSQDPRSGRRDNEQFF
CDR3nt: TGCGCCAGCAGCCAAGATCCCAGGAGCGGGCGGCGAGACAATGAGCAGTTCTTC

d_gene: TRBD1
abundance: NA
j_gene: TRBJ1-3
v_gene: TRBV19
CDR3aa: CASRRDRGTGNTIYF
CDR3nt: TGTGCCAGTAGGCGGGACAGGGGAACTGGAAACACCATATATTTT

d_gene: TRBD1
abundance: once
j_gene: TRBJ1-1
v_gene: TRBV10-2
CDR3aa: CASRGQGGTEAFF
CDR3nt: TGCGCCAGCAGAGGCCAGGGGGGAACTGAAGCTTTCTTT

d_gene: NA
abundance: NA
j_gene: TRBJ2-5
v_gene: TRBV7-9
CDR3aa: CASSFEEETQYF
CDR3nt: TGTGCCAGCAGCTTCGAGGAAGAGACCCAGTACTTC

d_gene: NA
abundance: NA
j_gene: TRBJ2-5
v_gene: TRBV4-2
CDR3aa: CASSQELPASPASGQETQYF
CDR3nt: TGTGCCAGCAGCCAAGAATTACCGGCTTCGCCCGCTTCGGGGCAAGAGACCCAGTACTTC

d_gene: NA
abundance: few
j_gene: TRBJ2-7
v_gene: TRBV5-5
CDR3aa: CASSSPSYEQYF
CDR3nt: TGTGCCAGCAGCAGCCCCTCCTACGAGCAGTACTTC

d_gene: TRBD1
abundance: NA
j_gene: TRBJ2-7
v_gene: TRBV30
CDR3aa: CAWSVTTRRTGEYPYEQYF
CDR3nt: TGTGCCTGGAGTGTAACAACACGAAGGACAGGGGAGTATCCCTACGAGCAGTACTTC

d_gene: TRBD2
abundance: NA
j_gene: TRBJ2-1
v_gene: TRBV5-1
CDR3aa: CASSLGLAWVNEQFF
CDR3nt: TGCGCCAGCAGCCTGGGACTAGCATGGGTCAATGAGCAGTTCTTC

d_gene: TRBD1
abundance: NA
j_gene: TRBJ1-1
v_gene: TRBV28
CDR3aa: CASSPRGRLNTEAFF
CDR3nt: TGTGCCAGCAGCCCCAGGGGGCGATTGAACACTGAAGCTTTCTTT

d_gene: TRBD1
abundance: NA
j_gene: TRBJ1-1
v_gene: TRBV28
CDR3aa: CASSWDSNTEAFF
CDR3nt: TGTGCCAGCAGTTGGGACAGCAACACTGAAGCTTTCTTT

d_gene: NA
abundance: NA
j_gene: TRBJ1-5
v_gene: TRBV6-1
CDR3aa: CASSELTGGRNQPQHF
CDR3nt: TGTGCCAGCAGTGAGCTCACCGGGGGTCGCAATCAGCCCCAGCATTTT

d_gene: TRBD2
abundance: NA
j_gene: TRBJ2-1
v_gene: TRBV30
CDR3aa: CAWSVLAGGPLDEQFF
CDR3nt: TGTGCCTGGAGTGTACTAGCGGGAGGCCCGCTCGATGAGCAGTTCTTC

d_gene: TRBD1
abundance: NA
j_gene: TRBJ2-7
v_gene: TRBV27
CDR3aa: CARPGTGGYEQYF
CDR3nt: TGTGCCAGACCCGGGACAGGGGGCTACGAGCAGTACTTC

d_gene: TRBD1
abundance: NA
j_gene: TRBJ2-2
v_gene: TRBV4-1
CDR3aa: CASSQSGQGASNTGELFF
CDR3nt: TGCGCCAGCAGCCAATCGGGACAGGGGGCTTCGAACACCGGGGAGCTGTTTTTT

d_gene: TRBD2
abundance: few
j_gene: TRBJ2-5
v_gene: TRBV30
CDR3aa: CAWSSGGETQYF
CDR3nt: TGTGCCTGGAGCTCGGGAGGGGAGACCCAGTACTTC

d_gene: NA
abundance: NA
j_gene: TRBJ2-7
v_gene: TRBV7-9
CDR3aa: CASSLAVTDFTYEQYF
CDR3nt: TGTGCCAGCAGCTTAGCTGTGACAGACTTCACCTACGAGCAGTACTTC

d_gene: NA
abundance: NA
j_gene: TRBJ2-4
v_gene: TRBV10-3
CDR3aa: CAISELPTESLAKNIQYF
CDR3nt: TGTGCCATCAGTGAGTTGCCCACAGAAAGTCTAGCCAAAAACATTCAGTACTTC

d_gene: NA
abundance: NA
j_gene: TRBJ1-1
v_gene: TRBV28
CDR3aa: CASSHLPGSPEAFF
CDR3nt: TGTGCCAGCAGCCACCTGCCCGGGTCCCCTGAAGCTTTCTTT

d_gene: TRBD2
abundance: NA
j_gene: TRBJ2-3
v_gene: TRBV5-4
CDR3aa: CASRRLGTSPILDTQYF
CDR3nt: TGTGCCAGCAGACGGCTCGGGACTAGCCCTATATTAGATACGCAGTATTTT

d_gene: TRBD2
abundance: NA
j_gene: TRBJ2-7
v_gene: TRBV11-1
CDR3aa: CASSSRTSGRYEQYF
CDR3nt: TGTGCCAGCAGCTCGCGGACTAGCGGGAGGTACGAGCAGTACTTC

d_gene: TRBD2
abundance: NA
j_gene: TRBJ2-1
v_gene: TRBV19
CDR3aa: CASNQGGTGNEQFF
CDR3nt: TGTGCCAGTAATCAGGGAGGGACGGGGAATGAGCAGTTCTTC

d_gene: TRBD2
abundance: NA
j_gene: TRBJ2-5
v_gene: TRBV6-5
CDR3aa: CASSSKAGGWETQYF
CDR3nt: TGTGCCAGCAGTTCGAAAGCGGGGGGGTGGGAGACCCAGTACTTC

d_gene: TRBD1
abundance: NA
j_gene: TRBJ1-1
v_gene: TRBV19
CDR3aa: CASSIQGAWGEAFF
CDR3nt: TGTGCCAGTAGTATTCAGGGGGCTTGGGGTGAAGCTTTCTTT

d_gene: NA
abundance: once
j_gene: TRBJ1-5
v_gene: TRBV28
CDR3aa: CASSPPPGALNQPQHF
CDR3nt: TGTGCCAGCAGTCCACCACCAGGGGCCCTCAATCAGCCCCAGCATTTT

d_gene: TRBD2
abundance: NA
j_gene: TRBJ2-1
v_gene: TRBV5-4
CDR3aa: CASSLDKKAGPPGDEQFF
CDR3nt: TGTGCCAGCAGCTTGGATAAGAAAGCGGGGCCGCCGGGCGATGAGCAGTTCTTC

d_gene: NA
abundance: NA
j_gene: TRBJ1-2
v_gene: TRBV10-2
CDR3aa: CASSRFFSAGINYGYTF
CDR3nt: TGCGCCAGCAGTAGGTTTTTTTCGGCAGGGATCAACTATGGCTACACCTTC

d_gene: NA
abundance: once
j_gene: TRBJ1-2
v_gene: TRBV6-5
CDR3aa: CASRPPGDLNYGYTF
CDR3nt: TGTGCCAGCAGACCTCCAGGGGACCTTAACTATGGCTACACCTTC

d_gene: TRBD1
abundance: NA
j_gene: TRBJ1-2
v_gene: TRBV28
CDR3aa: CASRTGSVYGYTF
CDR3nt: TGTGCCAGCAGGACAGGGTCAGTCTATGGCTACACCTTC

d_gene: NA
abundance: once
j_gene: TRBJ2-7
v_gene: TRBV7-2
CDR3aa: CASSLVCGGCEQYF
CDR3nt: TGTGCCAGCAGCTTAGTGTGTGGGGGGTGCGAGCAGTACTTC

d_gene: TRBD2
abundance: NA
j_gene: TRBJ2-1
v_gene: TRBV6-1
CDR3aa: CASRGEAYNEQFF
CDR3nt: TGTGCCAGCCGGGGGGAGGCCTACAATGAGCAGTTCTTC

d_gene: NA
abundance: NA
j_gene: TRBJ2-5
v_gene: TRBV9
CDR3aa: CASSVEGAETQYF
CDR3nt: TGTGCCAGCAGCGTAGAAGGAGCGGAGACCCAGTACTTC

d_gene: TRBD2
abundance: once
j_gene: TRBJ2-1
v_gene: TRBV30
CDR3aa: CAWSVSGGSHEQFF
CDR3nt: TGTGCCTGGAGTGTATCGGGAGGATCCCATGAGCAGTTCTTC

d_gene: TRBD2
abundance: NA
j_gene: TRBJ2-1
v_gene: TRBV5-1
CDR3aa: CASSPGTSVHEQFF
CDR3nt: TGCGCCAGCAGCCCCGGGACTAGCGTGCATGAGCAGTTCTTC

d_gene: TRBD1
abundance: NA
j_gene: TRBJ2-1
v_gene: TRBV28
CDR3aa: CASTIKGTGALFNEQFF
CDR3nt: TGTGCCAGCACCATTAAGGGGACAGGGGCCCTATTCAATGAGCAGTTCTTC

d_gene: TRBD2
abundance: NA
j_gene: TRBJ2-3
v_gene: TRBV5-1
CDR3aa: CASSLAGEWWTSGKSVTDTQYF
CDR3nt: TGCGCCAGCAGCTTGGCCGGGGAGTGGTGGACTAGCGGGAAGTCAGTGACAGATACGCAGTATTTT

d_gene: NA
abundance: NA
j_gene: TRBJ1-5
v_gene: TRBV6-1
CDR3aa: CASRRWNQPQHF
CDR3nt: TGTGCCAGCAGGAGATGGAATCAGCCCCAGCATTTT

d_gene: NA
abundance: NA
j_gene: TRBJ1-2
v_gene: TRBV10-3
CDR3aa: CAISDRDDYGYTF
CDR3nt: TGTGCCATCAGTGACAGGGATGACTATGGCTACACCTTC

d_gene: TRBD1
abundance: NA
j_gene: TRBJ2-7
v_gene: TRBV30
CDR3aa: CAWSPPPGQGSYEQYF
CDR3nt: TGTGCCTGGAGTCCCCCTCCGGGACAGGGTTCATACGAGCAGTACTTC

d_gene: TRBD2
abundance: NA
j_gene: TRBJ2-3
v_gene: TRBV11-3
CDR3aa: CASSLVKGLAEMGGTDTQYF
CDR3nt: TGTGCCAGCAGCTTAGTGAAGGGACTAGCGGAGATGGGGGGCACAGATACGCAGTATTTT

d_gene: TRBD2
abundance: NA
j_gene: TRBJ2-1
v_gene: TRBV7-9
CDR3aa: CASSLVARASGLRDEQFF
CDR3nt: TGTGCCAGCAGCTTAGTCGCTCGGGCTAGCGGTCTTCGGGATGAGCAGTTCTTC

d_gene: NA
abundance: once
j_gene: TRBJ2-2
v_gene: TRBV6-6
CDR3aa: CASSADSSGTGELFF
CDR3nt: TGTGCCAGCAGCGCCGACTCGAGCGGTACCGGGGAGCTGTTTTTT

d_gene: TRBD1
abundance: NA
j_gene: TRBJ2-7
v_gene: TRBV29-1
CDR3aa: CSVESGTGYEQYF
CDR3nt: TGCAGCGTTGAAAGTGGGACAGGCTACGAGCAGTACTTC

d_gene: NA
abundance: NA
j_gene: TRBJ2-7
v_gene: TRBV4-3
CDR3aa: CASSQEGKDLLYEQYF
CDR3nt: TGCGCCAGCAGCCAAGAAGGAAAGGACTTATTGTACGAGCAGTACTTC